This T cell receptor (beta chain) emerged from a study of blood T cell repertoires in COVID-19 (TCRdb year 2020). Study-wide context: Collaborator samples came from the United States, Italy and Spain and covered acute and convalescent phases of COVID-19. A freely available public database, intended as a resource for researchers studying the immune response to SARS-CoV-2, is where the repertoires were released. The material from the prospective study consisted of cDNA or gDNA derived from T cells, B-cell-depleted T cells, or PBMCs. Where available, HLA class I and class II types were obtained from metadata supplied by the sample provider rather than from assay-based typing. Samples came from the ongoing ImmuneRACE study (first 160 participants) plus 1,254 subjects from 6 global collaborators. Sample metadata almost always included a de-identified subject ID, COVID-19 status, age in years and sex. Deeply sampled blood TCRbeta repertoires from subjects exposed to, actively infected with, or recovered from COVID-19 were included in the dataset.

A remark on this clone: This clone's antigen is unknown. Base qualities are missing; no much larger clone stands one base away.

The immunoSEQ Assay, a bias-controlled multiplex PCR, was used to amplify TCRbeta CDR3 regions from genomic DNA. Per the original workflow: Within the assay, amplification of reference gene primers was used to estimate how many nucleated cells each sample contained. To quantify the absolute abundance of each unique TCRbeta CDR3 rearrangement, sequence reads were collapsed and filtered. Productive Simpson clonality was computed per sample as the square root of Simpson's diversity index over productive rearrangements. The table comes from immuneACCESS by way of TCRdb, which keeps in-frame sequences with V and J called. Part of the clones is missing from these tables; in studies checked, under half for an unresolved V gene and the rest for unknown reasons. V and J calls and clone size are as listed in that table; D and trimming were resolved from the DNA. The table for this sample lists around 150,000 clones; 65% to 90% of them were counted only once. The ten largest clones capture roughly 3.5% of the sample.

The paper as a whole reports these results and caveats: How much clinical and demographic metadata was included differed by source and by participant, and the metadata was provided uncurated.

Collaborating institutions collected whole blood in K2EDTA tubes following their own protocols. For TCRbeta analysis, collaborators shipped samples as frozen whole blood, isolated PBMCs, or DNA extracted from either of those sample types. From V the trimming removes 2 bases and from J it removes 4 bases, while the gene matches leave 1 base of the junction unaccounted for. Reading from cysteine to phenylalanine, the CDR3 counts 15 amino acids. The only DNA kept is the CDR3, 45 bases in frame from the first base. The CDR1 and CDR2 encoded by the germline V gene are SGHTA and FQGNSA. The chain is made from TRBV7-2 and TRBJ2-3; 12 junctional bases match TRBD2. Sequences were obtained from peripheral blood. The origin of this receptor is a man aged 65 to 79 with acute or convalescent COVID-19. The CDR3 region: CASSLLAGGPDTQYF. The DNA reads TGTGCCAGCAGCTTACTAGCGGGAGGGCCAGATACGCAGTATTTT.